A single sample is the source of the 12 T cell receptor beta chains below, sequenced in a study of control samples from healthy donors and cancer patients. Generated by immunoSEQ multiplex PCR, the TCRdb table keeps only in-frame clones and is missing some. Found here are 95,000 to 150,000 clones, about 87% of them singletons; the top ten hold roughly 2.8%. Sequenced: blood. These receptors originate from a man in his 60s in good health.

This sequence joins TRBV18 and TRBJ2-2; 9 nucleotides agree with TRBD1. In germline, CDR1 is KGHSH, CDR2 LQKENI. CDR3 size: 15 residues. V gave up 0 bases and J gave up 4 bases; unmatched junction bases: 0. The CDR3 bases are TGTGCCAGCTCACCACCGACAGGGGGCACCGGGGAGCTGTTTTTT. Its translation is CASSPPTGGTGELFF.

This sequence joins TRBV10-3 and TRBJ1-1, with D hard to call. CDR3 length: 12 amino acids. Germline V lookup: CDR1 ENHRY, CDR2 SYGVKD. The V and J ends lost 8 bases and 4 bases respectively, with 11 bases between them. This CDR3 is CAIGWGGTEAFF. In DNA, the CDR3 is TGTGCCATCGGATGGGGTGGCACTGAAGCTTTCTTT.

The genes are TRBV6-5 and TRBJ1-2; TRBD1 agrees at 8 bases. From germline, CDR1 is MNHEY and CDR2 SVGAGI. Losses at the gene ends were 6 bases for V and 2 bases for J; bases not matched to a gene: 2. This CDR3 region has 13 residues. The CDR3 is CASRRTGNYGYTF. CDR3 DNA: TGTGCCAGCAGGCGGACAGGGAACTATGGCTACACCTTC.

The CDR3 nucleotides read TGTGCCAGCGGGTCAGGGGGACCCTACGAGCAGTACTTC. The encoded protein is CASGSGGPYEQYF. J is TRBJ2-7 and V is TRBV12-3 or TRBV12-4; TRBD1 matches 7 bases. V lost 8 bases and J lost 2; bases outside the gene matches: 6. The CDR3 length is 13 residues.

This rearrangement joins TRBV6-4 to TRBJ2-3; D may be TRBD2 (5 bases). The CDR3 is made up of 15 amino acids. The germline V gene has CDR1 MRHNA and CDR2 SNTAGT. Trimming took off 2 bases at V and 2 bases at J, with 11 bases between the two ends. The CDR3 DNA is TGTGCCAGCAGTGACGGGCAGCGGCTCACAGATACGCAGTATTTT. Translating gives CASSDGQRLTDTQYF.

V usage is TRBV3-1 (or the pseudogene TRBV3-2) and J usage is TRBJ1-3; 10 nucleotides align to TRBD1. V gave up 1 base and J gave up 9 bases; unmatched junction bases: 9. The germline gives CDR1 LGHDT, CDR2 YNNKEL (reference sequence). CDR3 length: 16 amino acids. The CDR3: CASSQGQGAPRGTIYF. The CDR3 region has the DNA TGTGCCAGCAGCCAAGGACAGGGGGCTCCCCGGGGCACCATATATTTT.

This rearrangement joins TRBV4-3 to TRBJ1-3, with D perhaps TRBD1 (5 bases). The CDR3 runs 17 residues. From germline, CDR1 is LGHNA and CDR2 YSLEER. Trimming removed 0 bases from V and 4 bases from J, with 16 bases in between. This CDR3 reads CASSQDLGQGGGNTIYF. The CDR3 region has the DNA TGCGCCAGCAGCCAAGATTTGGGCCAGGGCGGCGGAAACACCATATATTTT.

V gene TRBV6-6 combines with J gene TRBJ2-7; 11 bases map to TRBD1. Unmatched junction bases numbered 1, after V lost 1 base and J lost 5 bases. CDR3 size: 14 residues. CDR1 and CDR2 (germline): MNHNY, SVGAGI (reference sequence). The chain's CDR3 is CASSYLDRGHEQYF. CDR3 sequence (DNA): TGTGCCAGCAGTTACTTGGACAGGGGGCACGAGCAGTACTTC.

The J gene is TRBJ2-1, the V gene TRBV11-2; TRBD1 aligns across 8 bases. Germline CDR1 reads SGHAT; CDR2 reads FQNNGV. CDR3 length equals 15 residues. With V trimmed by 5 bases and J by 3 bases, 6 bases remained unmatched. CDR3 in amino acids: CASSLRTGRYNEQFF. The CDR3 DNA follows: TGTGCCAGCAGCCTTAGGACAGGGCGCTACAATGAGCAGTTCTTC.

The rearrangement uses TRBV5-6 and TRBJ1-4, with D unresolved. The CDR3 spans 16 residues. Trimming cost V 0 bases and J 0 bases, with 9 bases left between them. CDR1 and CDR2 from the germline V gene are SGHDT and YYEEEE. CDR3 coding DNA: TGTGCCAGCAGCTTGGTCCCAGATCCAACTAATGAAAAACTGTTTTTT. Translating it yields CASSLVPDPTNEKLFF.

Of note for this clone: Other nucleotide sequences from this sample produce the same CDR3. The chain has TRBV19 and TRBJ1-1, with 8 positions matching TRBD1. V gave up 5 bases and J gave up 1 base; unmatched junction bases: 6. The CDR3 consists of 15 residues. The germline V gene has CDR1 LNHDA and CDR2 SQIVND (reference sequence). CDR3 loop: CASSSPGTGNTEAFF. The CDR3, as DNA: TGTGCCAGTAGTTCACCCGGGACAGGGAACACTGAAGCTTTCTTT.

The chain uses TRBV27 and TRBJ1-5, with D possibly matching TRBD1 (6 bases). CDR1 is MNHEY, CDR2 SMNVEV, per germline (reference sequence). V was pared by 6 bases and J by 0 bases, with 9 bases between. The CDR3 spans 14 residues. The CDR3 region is CASSGQSSNQPQHF. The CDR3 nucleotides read TGTGCCAGCAGCGGACAGAGTAGCAATCAGCCCCAGCATTTT.